Below, 6 T cell receptor beta chains from the same sample are listed, as sequenced in a study of blood T cell repertoires in COVID-19. Libraries were prepared by immunoSEQ multiplex PCR; TCRdb keeps only in-frame clonotypes and omits some of them. Of 150,000 to 200,000 clones listed, roughly 82% are singletons. Sample: PBMCs or T cells enriched from blood (not recorded which). The receptors here all came from a woman aged 60-75 years with acute COVID-19.

This rearrangement joins TRBV5-1 to TRBJ1-2; 8 nucleotides agree with TRBD1. CDR1 and CDR2 (germline): SGHRS, YFSETQ. Losses at the gene ends were 5 bases for V and 0 bases for J; bases not matched to a gene: 6. CDR3 length: 15 residues. The CDR3 DNA follows: TGCGCCAGCAGTCCGACAGGGGATCCTAACTATGGCTACACCTTC. Protein product: CASSPTGDPNYGYTF.

V and J are TRBV7-6 and TRBJ1-1, with D tentatively TRBD1 (5 bases). The germline V gene encodes CDR1 SGHVS and CDR2 FNYEAQ. There are 14 residues in the CDR3. The V end lost 3 bases, the J end lost 4 bases, and 12 bases lay between the germline ends. The CDR3 region is CASSFGGVGTEAFF. CDR3 sequence (DNA): TGTGCCAGCAGCTTCGGGGGGGTGGGCACTGAAGCTTTCTTT.

This chain links TRBV5-1 with TRBJ1-4; D gene ambiguous. Trimming left V 4 bases short and J 8 bases short, with 18 bases between. Germline CDR1 and CDR2: SGHRS and YFSETQ. This CDR3 has 15 amino acids. For the CDR3, the DNA is TGCGCCAGCAGCCCGGGATCGGGAGGGCGGGAAAAACTGTTTTTT. It encodes CASSPGSGGREKLFF.

V and J are TRBV5-1 and TRBJ2-7; 7 positions match TRBD1. Germline V gene lookup returns CDR1 SGHRS and CDR2 YFSETQ. CDR3 length: 13 residues. V was clipped by 4 bases and J by 0 bases; unmatched bases: 1. The CDR3 spells CASSRTGSYEQYF. In nucleotides, the CDR3 is TGCGCCAGCAGCAGGACAGGCTCCTACGAGCAGTACTTC.

The rearrangement joins TRBV10-3 to TRBJ2-7; TRBD1 matches at 11 bases. The CDR3 has 15 amino acids. The J segment lost 2 bases and the V segment lost 6 bases, leaving 6 bases of the junction unmatched. Per the germline V gene, CDR1 is ENHRY and CDR2 is SYGVKD. CDR3 sequence reads: CAIRPGTGGPYEQYF. The CDR3, as DNA: TGTGCCATCAGGCCCGGGACAGGGGGACCCTACGAGCAGTACTTC.

This chain links TRBV7-7 with TRBJ1-6; 8 bases agree with TRBD1. Trimming at V came to 6 bases and at J to 1 base, leaving 8 bases not matched to a gene. The CDR3 extends over 17 amino acids. Germline V CDR1 and CDR2: SSHAT, FNYEAQ (reference sequence). CDR3 protein: CASRPKQGESYNSPLHF. CDR3 coding DNA: TGTGCCAGCAGACCTAAACAGGGGGAATCCTATAATTCACCCCTCCACTTT.